This T cell receptor beta chain derives from a study of T cells in tuberculosis. Overall study: In South Africa, adults with active tuberculosis were compared with IGRA-negative and latently infected IGRA-positive adolescents.

Study-wide findings and caveats: The TCR-beta difference was not significant; alpha differences partly reflected length. Active tuberculosis TCR-alpha repertoires lay closer to GMM-specific TCRs than IGRA-negative controls, suggesting clonal expansion. Using the GMM-specific repertoire gave around 90% accuracy versus roughly 68% with motifs.

Data came from immunoSEQ multiplex PCR; TCRdb stores just in-frame clones and leaves some out. The sample consists of roughly 24,000 clones, approximately 97% of them appearing once. Concerning this clone itself: Its target is unknown.

This clonotype originated in a donor between 10 and 35 years old with latent tuberculosis or without tuberculosis infection. The specimen sequenced was PBMCs.

The CDR3 coding sequence is TGCGCCAGCAGTGAGTCGCCTGGACACCCATATGGCTACACCTTC. Translated: CASSESPGHPYGYTF. V is TRBV10-1 and J is TRBJ1-2; possible D gene TRBD1, 5 bases. The CDR3 runs 15 residues. Germline values: CDR1 WNHNN, CDR2 SYGVQD (reference sequence). V lost 0 bases to trimming and J lost 5 bases, with 13 bases between them.